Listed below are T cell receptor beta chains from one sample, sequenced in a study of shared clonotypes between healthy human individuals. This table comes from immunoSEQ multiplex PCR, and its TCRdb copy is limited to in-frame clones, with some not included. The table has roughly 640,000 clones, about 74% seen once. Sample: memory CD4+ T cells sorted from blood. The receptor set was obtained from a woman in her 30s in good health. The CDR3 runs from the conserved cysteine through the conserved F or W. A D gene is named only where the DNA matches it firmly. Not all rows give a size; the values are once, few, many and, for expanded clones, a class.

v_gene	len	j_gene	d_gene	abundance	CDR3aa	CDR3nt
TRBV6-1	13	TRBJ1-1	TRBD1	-	CATKKTGTTEAFF	TGTGCCACCAAAAAGACAGGGACCACTGAAGCTTTCTTT
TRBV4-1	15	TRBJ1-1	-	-	CASSQARVTNTEAFF	TGCGCCAGCAGCCAAGCGAGGGTGACGAACACTGAAGCTTTCTTT
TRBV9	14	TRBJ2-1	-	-	CASSEILPYNEQFF	TGTGCCAGCAGCGAGATTTTGCCCTACAATGAGCAGTTCTTC
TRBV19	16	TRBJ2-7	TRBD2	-	CASSTPGLAPTYEQYF	TGTGCCAGTAGTACCCCAGGACTAGCGCCAACCTACGAGCAGTACTTC
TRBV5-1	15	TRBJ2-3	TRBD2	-	CASSLEGRAIDTQYF	TGCGCCAGCAGCTTGGAAGGGAGGGCCATAGATACGCAGTATTTT
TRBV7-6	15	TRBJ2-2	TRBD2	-	CASSLGLAGTGELFF	TGTGCCAGCAGCCTGGGACTAGCGGGAACCGGGGAGCTGTTTTTT
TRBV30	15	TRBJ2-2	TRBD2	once	CAWLSASGNTGELFF	TGTGCCTGGCTGAGCGCTAGCGGGAACACCGGGGAGCTGTTTTTT
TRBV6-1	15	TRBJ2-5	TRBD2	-	CASSGASGREETQYF	TGTGCCAGCAGTGGGGCTAGCGGGAGGGAGGAGACCCAGTACTTC
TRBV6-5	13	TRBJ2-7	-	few	CASSRDGSYEQYF	TGTGCCAGCAGTCGGGACGGCTCCTACGAGCAGTACTTC
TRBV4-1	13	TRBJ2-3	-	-	CASSRPSADTQYF	TGCGCCAGCAGCCGACCGAGTGCAGATACGCAGTATTTT
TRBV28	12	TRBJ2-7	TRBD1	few	CASSQTGVQQYF	TGTGCCAGCAGTCAAACAGGGGTACAGCAGTACTTC
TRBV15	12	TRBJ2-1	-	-	CATSRDSFEQFF	TGTGCCACCAGCAGAGATTCCTTTGAGCAGTTCTTC
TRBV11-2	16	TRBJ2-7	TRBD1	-	CASSLERQGYSYEQYF	TGTGCCAGCAGCTTAGAACGACAGGGGTACTCCTACGAGCAGTACTTC
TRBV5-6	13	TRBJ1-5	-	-	CASSLEAYQPQHF	TGTGCCAGCAGCTTAGAGGCCTATCAGCCCCAGCATTTT
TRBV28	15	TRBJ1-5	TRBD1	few	CASSFGGQAGQPQHF	TGTGCCAGCAGTTTTGGGGGACAGGCGGGTCAGCCCCAGCATTTT
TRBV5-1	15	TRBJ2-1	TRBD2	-	CASSLSSGSYNEQFF	TGCGCCAGCAGCCTCTCAAGCGGGAGCTACAATGAGCAGTTCTTC
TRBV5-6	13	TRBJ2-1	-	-	CASSRRVYNEQFF	TGTGCCAGCAGCCGCAGGGTCTACAATGAGCAGTTCTTC
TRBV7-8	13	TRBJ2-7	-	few	CASSLTVLYEQYF	TGTGCCAGCAGCCTAACAGTACTCTACGAGCAGTACTTC
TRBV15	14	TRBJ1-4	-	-	CATRIGVLDEKLFF	TGTGCCACCAGGATTGGGGTATTAGATGAAAAACTGTTTTTT
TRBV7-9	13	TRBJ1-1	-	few	CASRVGGPTEAFF	TGTGCCAGCAGGGTGGGGGGTCCCACTGAAGCTTTCTTT
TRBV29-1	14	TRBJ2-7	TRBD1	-	CSVDRGGSSYEQYF	TGCAGCGTTGATCGAGGGGGCAGCTCCTACGAGCAGTACTTC
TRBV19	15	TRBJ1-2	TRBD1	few	CASSIGDRIYYGYTF	TGTGCCAGTAGTATTGGGGACAGGATATACTATGGCTACACCTTC
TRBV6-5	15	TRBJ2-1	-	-	CATRRWRFRFDEQFF	TGTGCCACTCGACGTTGGAGGTTTAGGTTCGATGAGCAGTTCTTC
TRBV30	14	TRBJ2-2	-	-	CAWSVRGYTGELFF	TGTGCCTGGAGTGTAAGGGGGTACACCGGGGAGCTGTTTTTT
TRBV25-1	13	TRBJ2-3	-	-	CASSAPSTDTQYF	TGTGCCAGCAGTGCGCCTAGCACAGATACGCAGTATTTT
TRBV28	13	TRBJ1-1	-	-	CASSLIGNTEAFF	TGTGCCAGCAGTTTAATCGGAAACACTGAAGCTTTCTTT
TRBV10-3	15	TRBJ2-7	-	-	CAIRDGSGVSYEQYF	TGTGCCATCAGAGACGGGTCCGGGGTATCCTACGAGCAGTACTTC
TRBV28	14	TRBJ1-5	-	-	CASSLSRGVQPQHF	TGTGCCAGCAGTTTATCCCGGGGAGTTCAGCCCCAGCATTTT
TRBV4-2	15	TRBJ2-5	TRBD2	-	CASSQVAGVGETQYF	TGTGCCAGCAGCCAAGTCGCGGGAGTGGGAGAGACCCAGTACTTC
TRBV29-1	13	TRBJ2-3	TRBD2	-	CSAQLAATDTQYF	TGCAGCGCCCAACTAGCGGCCACAGATACGCAGTATTTT
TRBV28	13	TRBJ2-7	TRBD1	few	CASKQGDSYEQYF	TGTGCCAGCAAACAGGGGGATTCATACGAGCAGTACTTC
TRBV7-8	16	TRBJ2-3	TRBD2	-	CASSSILAGGTDTQYF	TGTGCCAGCAGCTCCATACTAGCGGGAGGAACAGATACGCAGTATTTT
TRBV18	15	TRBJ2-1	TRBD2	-	CASSPSGLAGGEQFF	TGTGCCAGCTCACCAAGCGGGCTAGCGGGAGGTGAGCAGTTCTTC
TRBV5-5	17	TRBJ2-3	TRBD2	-	CASSPVAGRASTDTQYF	TGTGCCAGCAGCCCTGTAGCGGGGAGGGCAAGCACAGATACGCAGTATTTT
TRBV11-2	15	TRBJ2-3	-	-	CASSLTAEHSDTQYF	TGTGCCAGCAGCTTAACGGCAGAGCACTCAGATACGCAGTATTTT
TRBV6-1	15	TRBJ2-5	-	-	CASSEGWGRKETQYF	TGTGCCAGCAGTGAAGGTTGGGGGCGCAAAGAGACCCAGTACTTC
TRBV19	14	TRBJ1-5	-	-	CASSIDRRNQPQHF	TGTGCCAGTAGTATAGATCGACGCAATCAGCCCCAGCATTTT